One sample yielded the 30 T cell receptor beta chains listed below, sequenced in a study of T cells in Graves' hyperthyroidism and ophthalmopathy. Using RNA transcripts as the source, TCR beta CDR3 regions were amplified. HTBI primers were the set used in a first-round RT-PCR of the TCR CDR3. Via MiXCR, TCRdb re-called the multiplex PCR reads, giving one row per CDR3 protein. The sample includes under 500,000 distinct CDR3 sequences, 11% to 15% of them seen just once. The specimen sequenced was blood. Receptors were obtained from a middle-aged man with Graves' ophthalmopathy.

This clonotype was counted at least ten times. The gene calls are TRBV30 and TRBJ2-7; D remains ambiguous. The CDR3 contains 11 residues. Germline V CDR1 and CDR2: GTSNPN, SVGIG (reference sequence). Trimming removed 0 bases from V and 9 bases from J, with 9 bases in between. The CDR3: CAWSVGSGQYF. The CDR3 DNA reads TGTGCCTGGAGTGTAGGATCCGGGCAGTACTTC.

This clonotype was seen repeatedly, ten times or more. The rearrangement joins TRBV20-1 to TRBJ2-7; D may be TRBD1 (6 bases). The V gene lost 3 bases and the J gene lost 6 bases, with 15 bases spanning the gap. This CDR3 contains 13 residues. Looked up from germline, CDR1 is DFQATT and CDR2 is SNEGSKA (reference sequence). CDR3 nucleotides: TGCAGTGCTAGGGACAGCCTTCCTTTCGAGCAGTACTTC. This gives the protein CSARDSLPFEQYF.

The V gene is TRBV2, the J gene TRBJ1-2, with no clear D. This CDR3 spans 14 amino acids. The germline CDR1 and CDR2 sequences are SNHLY and FYNNEI. V dropped 4 bases and J dropped 2 bases, with 11 bases sitting between them. The chain's CDR3 is CASSAGQLNYGYTF. As DNA, the CDR3 is TGTGCCAGCAGTGCAGGTCAGCTAAACTATGGCTACACCTTC.

This clonotype showed up many times. DNA of the CDR3: TGTGCCAGCAGCGTAGGCTCCAACACAGATACGCAGTATTTT. Translated, it gives CASSVGSNTDTQYF. V and J are TRBV9 and TRBJ2-3; D not certain. The CDR3 contains 14 residues. Germline-derived CDR1 and CDR2 are SGDLS and YYNGEE. V lost 0 bases, J lost 2 bases, and 7 bases lay in between. Full variable domain (missing parts from reference TRBV9 and TRBJ2-3): DSGVTQTPKHLITATGQRVTLRCSPRSGDLSVYWYQQSLDQGLQFLIQYYNGEERAKGNILERFSAQQFPDLHSELNLSSLELGDSALYFCASSVGSNTDTQYFGPGTRLTVL.

This clonotype was seen ten or more times. The rearrangement uses TRBV20-1 and TRBJ2-1; 7 bases are shared with TRBD2. Germline V gene lookup returns CDR1 DFQATT and CDR2 SNEGSKA (reference sequence). CDR3 length: 13 amino acids. V lost 4 bases to trimming and J lost 8 bases; unmatched junction nucleotides: 8. As DNA, the CDR3 is TGCAGTGCTATCCGGGAGGTCTTGGATGAGCAGTTCTTC. It specifies CSAIREVLDEQFF.

This clonotype was picked up a small number of times. The chain carries TRBV3-1 and TRBJ2-2; TRBD2 agrees at 7 bases. The J segment lost 4 bases and the V segment lost 6 bases, leaving 11 bases of the junction unmatched. Germline lookup yields CDR1 LGHDT and CDR2 YNNKEL (reference sequence). The CDR3 sequence is 16 residues long. CDR3 residues: CASSFSAGSPTGELFF. The CDR3 DNA reads TGTGCCAGCAGTTTCTCAGCGGGAAGCCCCACCGGGGAGCTGTTTTTT.

This clonotype was detected ten times or more. This chain uses TRBV11-2 with TRBJ2-7; possibly TRBD2 for D (5 bases). The CDR3 extends over 14 amino acids. The germline CDR1 and CDR2 sequences are SGHAT and FQNNGV. Trimming cost V 1 base and J 2 bases, with 9 bases left between them. CDR3 sequence reads: CASSLVRGTYEQYF. In nucleotides, the CDR3 is TGTGCCAGCAGCTTAGTACGGGGAACCTACGAGCAGTACTTC.

This clonotype was observed at least ten times. V gene TRBV11-2 combines with J gene TRBJ2-3; D possibly corresponds to TRBD1 (6 bases). CDR3 length equals 16 residues. CDR1 and CDR2 (germline): SGHAT, FQNNGV. Trimming shortened V by 1 base and J by 2 bases, and 13 bases separated the two germline ends. The DNA of the CDR3 is TGTGCCAGCAGCTTAGTTTGGACAGTATCCACAGATACGCAGTATTTT. Protein sequence: CASSLVWTVSTDTQYF.

In DNA, the CDR3 is TGTGCCACCAGCGGGTCCCTAGCGGGAGGGCCCTTAGATACGCAGTATTTT. It yields the protein CATSGSLAGGPLDTQYF. The chain combines TRBV15 with TRBJ2-3, with 12 positions matching TRBD2. V gave up 5 bases and J gave up 5 bases; unmatched junction bases: 11. This CDR3 has 17 residues. Germline CDR1 and CDR2: LNHNV and YYDKDF (reference sequence).

The chain joins TRBV5-1 to TRBJ2-5; D is unresolved. V was pared by 2 bases and J by 4 bases, with 18 bases between. This CDR3 is built from 16 residues. Germline CDR1 and CDR2: SGHRS and YFSETQ. CDR3 sequence reads: CASSFIPGGIRETQYF. DNA for the CDR3: TGCGCCAGCAGCTTCATACCGGGCGGAATAAGAGAGACCCAGTACTTC.

This clonotype was observed a few times. A much larger clone lies a single base off, so this may be a read error. This chain connects TRBV6-9 to TRBJ2-1, with D tentatively TRBD1 or TRBD2 (5 bases each). Germline loops: CDR1 MNHGY, CDR2 SVAAGI. The CDR3 runs to 16 residues. The CDR3 nucleotides read TGTGCCAGCAGTTACGGGGCGGGCGGCTCCTACAATGAGCAGCTCTTC. Protein sequence: CASSYGAGGSYNEQLF.

This clonotype was seen only a few times. The chain couples TRBV7-9 to TRBJ2-7, with 8 bases identical to TRBD2. Per germline, CDR1 SEHNR and CDR2 FQNEAQ (reference sequence). This CDR3 is 15 amino acids long. Trimming took 5 bases from V and 2 from J; bases not matched to a gene: 8. The CDR3 here is CASSTTSETTYEQYF. In nucleotides, the CDR3 is TGTGCCAGCAGCACGACTAGCGAGACAACCTACGAGCAGTACTTC.

This clonotype has just a few counts. The chain recombines TRBV15 with TRBJ1-2; tentatively, D is TRBD1 (5 bases). Germline-derived CDR1 and CDR2 are LNHNV and YYDKDF (reference sequence). This CDR3 has 16 residues. V gave up 5 bases and J gave up 0 bases, with 16 bases separating them. The CDR3 region has the DNA TGTGCCACCAGCGCGACCCGGGGCCTATCTAACTATGGCTACACCTTC. Translated, it gives CATSATRGLSNYGYTF. The full variable domain, in which reference TRBV15 and TRBJ1-2 provide the parts outside the CDR3, is DAMVIQNPRYQVTQFGKPVTLSCSQTLNHNVMYWYQQKSSQAPKLLFHYYDKDFNNEADTPDNFQSRRPNTSFCFLDIRSPGLGDTAMYLCATSATRGLSNYGYTFGSGTRLTVV.

The count of this clonotype is one. The chain links TRBV19 to TRBJ1-2, with D uncertain. The CDR3 contains 11 residues. V was clipped by 5 bases and J by 5 bases, with 6 bases between them. The V gene's germline CDR1 is LNHDA and CDR2 SQIVND (reference sequence). CDR3 loop: CASSQVYGYTF. CDR3 nucleotides: TGTGCCAGTAGTCAGGTTTATGGCTACACCTTC.

The V gene is TRBV10-1, the J gene TRBJ2-1, with D perhaps TRBD1 (5 bases). This CDR3 has 13 residues. CDR1 is WNHNN and CDR2 is SYGVQD in the germline V gene (reference sequence). V lost 5 bases and J 5 bases, leaving 10 bases between the germline ends. The CDR3 is CASSRTLDNEQFF. The CDR3, as DNA: TGCGCCAGCAGTAGGACACTGGACAATGAGCAGTTCTTC.

This clonotype was observed many times. This chain joins TRBV28 and TRBJ2-1, with 12 positions matching TRBD2. Germline CDR1 MDHEN, CDR2 SYDVKM. Trimming at V came to 6 bases and at J to 7 bases, leaving 7 bases not matched to a gene. The CDR3 covers 15 residues. CDR3 in amino acids: CASSPSGRAGNEQFF. The CDR3 region has the DNA TGTGCCAGCAGCCCTAGCGGGAGGGCCGGTAATGAGCAGTTCTTC.

The chain recombines TRBV28 with TRBJ2-1, with 7 nucleotides matching TRBD2. This CDR3 has 13 amino acids. The germline V gene encodes CDR1 MDHEN and CDR2 SYDVKM. V was pared by 3 bases and J by 9 bases, with 5 bases of the junction left unmatched. CDR3 sequence reads: CASSFSLAIEQFF. CDR3 DNA: TGTGCCAGCAGTTTCTCACTAGCGATTGAGCAGTTCTTC. The whole variable domain, filled in from reference TRBV28 and TRBJ2-1, reads DVKVTQSSRYLVKRTGEKVFLECVQDMDHENMFWYRQDPGLGLRLIYFSYDVKMKEKGDIPEGYSVSREKKERFSLILESASTNQTSMYLCASSFSLAIEQFFGPGTRLTVL.

This chain links TRBV4-1 with TRBJ2-1; 7 bases align to TRBD2. Germline loops: CDR1 MGHRA, CDR2 YSYEKL. The CDR3 is 16 residues long. After removal of 0 bases from V and 9 bases from J, the junction contained 11 bases not matched to a gene. Here the CDR3 DNA reads TGCGCCAGCAGCCAAGAGACCCAGGGAACGGGGGGTGAGCAGTTCTTC. As protein: CASSQETQGTGGEQFF.

This clonotype was detected ten times or more. V and J are TRBV6-5 and TRBJ2-7, with D tentatively TRBD2 (6 bases). Deletions cut 2 bases from V and 4 bases from J, with 15 bases between. The CDR3 has 15 residues. Germline V gene lookup returns CDR1 MNHEY and CDR2 SVGAGI. CDR3 sequence (DNA): TGTGCCAGCAGTTACAGCTCGCGGGATGGTTACGAGCAGTACTTC. It specifies CASSYSSRDGYEQYF.

Many counts were recorded for this clonotype. This chain joins TRBV24-1 and TRBJ2-1; TRBD1 matches 7 bases. This CDR3 has 16 amino acids. CDR1 and CDR2 (germline): KGHDR, SFDVKD. V dropped 4 bases and J dropped 1; count of bases not matched to a gene: 6. The CDR3 loop reads CATSEATGESYNEQFF. CDR3 in DNA: TGTGCCACCAGTGAGGCAACAGGGGAATCCTACAATGAGCAGTTCTTC.

This clonotype was recorded many times. CDR3: CAWSVTNSPLHF. The CDR3 DNA sequence: TGTGCCTGGAGTGTAACGAATTCACCCCTCCACTTT. V usage is TRBV30 and J usage is TRBJ1-6, with D hard to call. There are 12 residues in the CDR3. V lost 0 bases to trimming and J lost 7 bases, with 4 bases between them. Per the germline V gene, CDR1 is GTSNPN and CDR2 is SVGIG (reference sequence).

This clonotype was seen ten or more times. This sequence joins TRBV28 and TRBJ1-1; D might be TRBD1 (5 bases). CDR1 is MDHEN, CDR2 SYDVKM, per germline. The germline V and J ends were trimmed by 3 bases and 4 bases, with 9 bases remaining between them. The CDR3 runs 13 residues. The DNA for the CDR3 is TGTGCCAGCAGTTTTAGGGGTCGCACTGAAGCTTTCTTT. Translation gives CASSFRGRTEAFF.

This clonotype was counted many times. The rearrangement links TRBV7-9 to TRBJ1-1, with D unresolved. The V end was cut by 1 base, the J end by 3 bases, with 9 bases between. Per the germline V gene, CDR1 is SEHNR and CDR2 is FQNEAQ (reference sequence). The CDR3 is 14 amino acids. Written as DNA, the CDR3 is TGTGCCAGCAGCTTAGGTGCAGGAGACACTGAAGCTTTCTTT. Its translation is CASSLGAGDTEAFF.

This clonotype showed up many times. The rearrangement joins TRBV20-1 to TRBJ2-5; TRBD2 might be the D (6 bases). V lost 3 bases, J lost 3 bases, and 11 bases lay in between. CDR1 and CDR2 (germline): DFQATT, SNEGSKA (reference sequence). CDR3 size: 13 residues. The CDR3 bases are TGCAGTGCTAGGCCCGGAGGGGAAGAGACCCAGTACTTC. It specifies CSARPGGEETQYF.

This clonotype was detected only a few times. The rearrangement joins TRBV6-1 to TRBJ1-1; TRBD1 agrees at 8 bases. The CDR3 is 15 residues long. The V segment lost 8 bases and the J segment 5 bases; nucleotides outside the gene matches: 13. Per germline, CDR1 MNHNS and CDR2 SASEGT. The CDR3 DNA is TGTGCCAGCCTTAAGAAGGCAGGGGGCTGGACTGAAGCTTTCTTT. As protein: CASLKKAGGWTEAFF.

This clonotype turned up a few times. The rearrangement links TRBV5-6 to TRBJ2-3; weak D call: TRBD2 (5 bases). V lost 5 bases, J lost 0 bases, and 25 bases lay in between. Per the germline V gene, CDR1 is SGHDT and CDR2 is YYEEEE. CDR3 size: 19 residues. The chain's CDR3 is CASSQMWRTRSTSTDTQYF. The CDR3 region has the DNA TGTGCCAGCAGTCAGATGTGGCGGACTCGATCTACTAGCACAGATACGCAGTATTTT.

This clonotype occurred many times. J is TRBJ2-1 and V is TRBV27; 8 nucleotides align to TRBD2. The CDR3 contains 14 residues. CDR1 is MNHEY and CDR2 is SMNVEV in the germline V gene (reference sequence). Losses at the gene ends were 8 bases for V and 3 bases for J; bases not matched to a gene: 6. CDR3 protein: CASHLAGSYNEQFF. The DNA for the CDR3 is TGTGCCAGCCACTTAGCGGGAAGCTACAATGAGCAGTTCTTC.

This clonotype was recorded many times. The chain recombines TRBV12-3 or TRBV12-4 with TRBJ1-2; 10 bases align to TRBD1. The CDR3 runs to 15 residues. V shed 6 bases and J 3 bases; nucleotides not matched to a gene: 7. DNA for the CDR3: TGTGCCAGCAGCCGTCCCGGGACAGGGGACTATGGCTACACCTTC. Translation gives CASSRPGTGDYGYTF.

The CDR3 region has the DNA TGTGCCAGCAGAGCAGGGGGGCCGGCCAACGTCCTGACTTTC. It translates to CASRAGGPANVLTF. The chain is built from TRBV28 and TRBJ2-6, with D possibly TRBD1 on 7 matching bases. The germline gives CDR1 MDHEN, CDR2 SYDVKM. The V gene lost 6 bases and the J gene lost 6 bases, with 12 bases spanning the gap. This CDR3 is built from 14 residues.

This clonotype was counted many times. The gene calls are TRBV30 and TRBJ2-1, with TRBD2 matching over 8 bases. V gave up 5 bases and J gave up 4 bases; unmatched junction bases: 10. The germline V gene encodes CDR1 GTSNPN and CDR2 SVGIG (reference sequence). CDR3 size: 15 residues. The CDR3 DNA follows: TGTGCCTGGGCCCCAAGCGGGAGAAGTTACAATGAGCAGTTCTTC. This translates into CAWAPSGRSYNEQFF.